This TCR beta chain was recorded in a study of OX40 agonist ivuxolimab in advanced cancers. For context, the study as a whole: Ivuxolimab, which targeted the costimulatory receptor OX40 (CD134), was an agonistic, fully human IgG2 monoclonal antibody. Partial responses occurred in three dose-escalation patients: two with cutaneous melanoma and one with hepatocellular carcinoma. Among the roughly 52 dose-escalation patients, around 20 had hepatocellular carcinoma, around 15 melanoma, 9 renal cell carcinoma and 9 head and neck cancer. Peripheral TCRbeta sequencing aimed to test whether ivuxolimab altered TCR sequence diversity and caused clonal T-cell expansion. The paper describes the monotherapy dose-escalation part (N of about 52 patients) of the phase I trial of ivuxolimab. Intravenous ivuxolimab was administered to patients every 2 weeks at six dose levels: 0.01, 0.1, 0.3, 1.5, 3 and 10 mg/kg. Patients were allowed to have had prior anti-PD-1, anti-PD-L1 or anti-CTLA-4 therapy, and approximately 41% of the dose-escalation patients had previously received checkpoint inhibitors. A male proportion of roughly 80% and a mean age of approximately 61 years, ranging from roughly 23 to 85, were recorded for the dose-escalation cohort.

The trial excluded patients who had a history of autoimmune disease or were on systemic immunosuppression. In every dose cohort, peripheral blood was drawn for TCR sequencing at baseline, cycle 4 day 1, and cycle 7 day 1. Samples were obtained from an open-label, multicenter, first-in-human phase I dose-escalation trial of ivuxolimab. Adults with locally advanced or metastatic melanoma, renal cell, hepatocellular, or head and neck squamous cell carcinoma were enrolled in the trial. Before TCR sequencing, CD4+ T cells and CD8+ T cells from peripheral blood were sorted into separate populations. Genomic DNA was extracted from sorted cells for sequencing of the TCRbeta CDR3 region. The immunoSEQ Assay was used to sequence the TCRbeta CDR3 regions. Sourced from immuneACCESS, this table was stored by TCRdb with only in-frame sequences that have V and J called. A share of the clones is absent; for the studies checked, an unresolved V gene accounts for under half, and the remainder has no known explanation. The sample table holds some 20,000 clones, of which 75% to 90% were seen once. The ten largest make up about half of the sample.

Overall study results and their limits: Antigen specificity was not determined for the clonally expanded peripheral T cells. Low levels of normalized T-cell clonal expansion were also seen in some patients who did not respond. On average, CD8+ T cells showed more expanded clones than CD4+ T cells after ivuxolimab. Clonal expansion of both CD4+ and CD8+ blood T cells was observed from baseline to week 6 at doses 0.1 to 3.0 mg/kg. In the 0.1-3.0 mg/kg groups, partial responders were among the patients with the lowest normalized peripheral clonal expansion, particularly in CD8+ T cells.

About this clone: Its antigen is still unknown. The input lacks base qualities; no much larger clone sits a single base away.

The germline V gene gives CDR1 as MNHEY and CDR2 as SVGAGI. V and J are truncated by 2 bases and 12 bases respectively, leaving an intervening sequence of 14 bases. The CDR3 runs 13 amino acids, cysteine and phenylalanine included. Only CDR3 DNA is held: 39 bases, read in frame from base 1. The specimen was CD4+ or CD8+ T cells sorted from blood, collected in a trial of the OX40 agonist ivuxolimab. The chain is made from TRBV6-5 and TRBJ1-5; no D gene is confidently identified. This receptor was obtained from an adult with an advanced solid tumor such as melanoma, head and neck, liver or kidney cancer. The DNA sequence is given as TGTGCCAGCAGTTACCCCCCCGCCAAGGACCAGCATTTT. This yields the protein CASSYPPAKDQHF.